The next 20 T cell receptor beta chains were all read from a single sample in a study of T cell responses to AZD1222 COVID-19 vaccine (dated by TCRdb to about 2021). Library prep was done by the immunoSEQ multiplex PCR assay. Imported from immuneACCESS, the table was reduced by TCRdb to in-frame sequences with V and J called. These copies leave out some clones; in studies compared against another copy, an unresolved V gene accounts for under half, and the cause of the remainder is not known. This sample comprises about 110,000 clones, roughly nine tenths of them detected only once. The top ten hold approximately 4.8% of the sample. The label giving this sample's time point can be read as: about 28 days (+/-7) after the second vaccine dose. Specimen: peripheral blood, collected 28 days after the second AZD1222 dose. Every receptor here comes from an adult who received the AZD1222 COVID-19 vaccine.

V usage is TRBV2 and J usage is TRBJ1-2; D is perhaps TRBD1 (5 bases). From germline, CDR1 is SNHLY and CDR2 FYNNEI. This CDR3 is built from 17 residues. V lost 4 bases, J lost 0 bases, and 18 bases lay in between. This CDR3 reads CASSVPVRDLANYGYTF. The CDR3 bases are TGTGCCAGCAGTGTCCCCGTACGGGACCTAGCTAACTATGGCTACACCTTC.

The chain combines TRBV5-5 with TRBJ2-3, with 9 bases aligning to TRBD1. V was pared by 4 bases and J by 4 bases, with 10 bases of the junction left unmatched. The CDR3 length is 16 residues. CDR1 is SGHKS, CDR2 YYEKEE, per germline (reference sequence). The CDR3 here is CASSAVRGQGSDTQYF. Written as DNA, the CDR3 is TGTGCCAGCAGCGCTGTCAGGGGACAGGGCTCAGATACGCAGTATTTT.

In DNA form, the CDR3 reads TGTGCCAGCAGCCCCGGACAGGGCCGGGATACGCAGTATTTT. Translated: CASSPGQGRDTQYF. V is TRBV5-4 and J is TRBJ2-3; 8 bases fit TRBD1. V trimming: 4 bases; J trimming: 6 bases; junction bases outside the gene matches: 7. Germline V gives CDR1 SGHNT, CDR2 YYREEE (reference sequence). This CDR3 is built from 14 residues.

The V call is TRBV3-1 (or the pseudogene TRBV3-2), the J call TRBJ2-7; unclear D gene. Germline assignment: CDR1 LGHDT and CDR2 YNNKEL (reference sequence). The CDR3 is 12 residues long. The germline V and J ends were trimmed by 3 bases and 3 bases, with 6 bases remaining between them. CDR3: CASSQSSYEQYF. In nucleotides, the CDR3 is TGTGCCAGCAGCCAGTCCAGCTACGAGCAGTACTTC.

V gene TRBV19 combines with J gene TRBJ1-2; the D gene is possibly TRBD1 (6 bases). The CDR3 extends over 15 amino acids. Trimming took 6 bases from V and 10 from J, leaving 24 bases between them. Germline V gives CDR1 LNHDA, CDR2 SQIVND (reference sequence). The chain's CDR3 is CASSPVGRGESYYTF. In DNA form, the CDR3 reads TGTGCCAGTAGCCCTGTGGGGAGGGGGGAATCTTACTACACCTTC. The full variable domain, in which reference TRBV19 and TRBJ1-2 provide the parts outside the CDR3, is DGGITQSPKYLFRKEGQNVTLSCEQNLNHDAMYWYRQDPGQGLRLIYYSQIVNDFQKGDIAEGYSVSREKKESFPLTVTSAQKNPTAFYLCASSPVGRGESYYTFGSGTRLTVV.

The chain uses TRBV10-3 and TRBJ2-3; a weak D match, TRBD2 (6 bases). There are 16 residues in the CDR3. Trimming left V 7 bases short and J 6 bases short, with 23 bases between. Germline V gene lookup returns CDR1 ENHRY and CDR2 SYGVKD. CDR3 amino acids: CAITPGTGVVTDTQYF. CDR3 DNA: TGTGCCATCACCCCCGGGACTGGGGTTGTTACCGATACGCAGTATTTT.

The V gene is TRBV27, the J gene TRBJ2-7; 9 bases line up with TRBD1. Looked up from germline, CDR1 is MNHEY and CDR2 is SMNVEV (reference sequence). The CDR3 covers 15 residues. V lost 4 bases and J lost 2; bases outside the gene matches: 6. Here the CDR3 DNA reads TGTGCCAGCAGTTCGGGACAGGGTATACCCTACGAGCAGTACTTC. This encodes CASSSGQGIPYEQYF.

The chain has TRBV5-1 and TRBJ1-6; the D is unclear. V lost 0 bases, J lost 7 bases, and 5 bases lay in between. CDR3 length equals 13 residues. CDR1 and CDR2 (germline): SGHRS, YFSETQ. CDR3 bases: TGCGCCAGCAGCTTGGGGAGCAATTCACCCCTCCACTTT. It is translated as CASSLGSNSPLHF.

The CDR3 protein is CASDIIIPRGHGYTF. The DNA for the CDR3 is TGTGCCAGCGACATTATTATCCCCAGGGGTCATGGCTACACCTTC. The chain employs TRBV6-5 and TRBJ1-2; possible D gene TRBD1, 6 bases. Germline lookup yields CDR1 MNHEY and CDR2 SVGAGI. With 8 bases removed from V and 6 bases from J, the gap between germline ends came to 22 bases. There are 15 residues in the CDR3.

The V and J genes are TRBV5-4 and TRBJ2-2; D unclear. Trimming pared 4 bases from V and 1 base from J, leaving 11 bases between. The CDR3 length is 15 residues. Germline V CDR1 and CDR2: SGHNT, YYREEE (reference sequence). CDR3 DNA: TGTGCCAGCAGCCACCACCCTGGGAACACCGGGGAGCTGTTTTTT. Protein product: CASSHHPGNTGELFF. The variable domain in full, with the rest retrieved from reference TRBV5-4 and TRBJ2-2, is ETGVTQSPTHLIKTRGQQVTLRCSSQSGHNTVSWYQQALGQGPQFIFQYYREEENGRGNFPPRFSGLQFPNYSSELNVNALELDDSALYLCASSHHPGNTGELFFGEGSRLTVL.

Here the CDR3 DNA reads TGTGCCAGCAGTTCCGCGACAGGGGGCTACGAGCAGTACTTC. Translating gives CASSSATGGYEQYF. The genes are TRBV28 and TRBJ2-7; TRBD1 aligns across 9 bases. In germline, CDR1 is MDHEN, CDR2 SYDVKM. V dropped 4 bases and J dropped 3; count of bases not matched to a gene: 4. The CDR3 extends over 14 amino acids.

This chain connects TRBV7-9 to TRBJ1-2; 9 positions match TRBD1. This CDR3 has 16 amino acids. The germline CDR1 and CDR2 sequences are SEHNR and FQNEAQ (reference sequence). J was trimmed by 5 bases and V by 0 bases; bases with no gene match: 7. The CDR3 nucleotides are TGTGCCAGCAGCTTAGCTGCCACAGGGGGCTATTATGGCTACACCTTC. Protein sequence: CASSLAATGGYYGYTF.

The chain couples TRBV24-1 to TRBJ2-6, with unresolved D. Germline-derived CDR1 and CDR2 are KGHDR and SFDVKD. There are 19 residues in the CDR3. V was cut by 2 bases and J by 2 bases, with 18 bases left in between. The CDR3 DNA is TGTGCCACCAGTGATTCAAAGGACCCAGCATTTCCTGGGGCCAACGTCCTGACTTTC. It encodes CATSDSKDPAFPGANVLTF.

This clone was seen a handful of times. The chain combines TRBV6-5 with TRBJ1-1, with D perhaps TRBD1 (6 bases). Trimming removed 7 bases at V and 11 bases at J, with 14 bases between. CDR1 MNHEY and CDR2 SVGAGI come from the germline V gene. The CDR3 loop spans 11 amino acids. CDR3 region: CASIRGAHAFF. CDR3 sequence (DNA): TGTGCCAGCATACGGGGGGCCCATGCTTTCTTT.

A few counts support this clone. The V gene is TRBV4-1, the J gene TRBJ2-2; tentatively, D is TRBD2 (5 bases). CDR3 length equals 15 residues. V lost 4 bases and J 0 bases, leaving 9 bases between the germline ends. Germline CDR1 and CDR2: MGHRA and YSYEKL. The CDR3 nucleotides read TGCGCCAGCAGCCTCCGGGGTGCGAACACCGGGGAGCTGTTTTTT. Amino acids: CASSLRGANTGELFF.

This rearrangement joins TRBV5-1 to TRBJ1-6; a possible D gene is TRBD1 (5 bases). CDR3 size: 14 residues. Trimming pared 2 bases from V and 5 bases from J, leaving 8 bases between. CDR1 is SGHRS, CDR2 YFSETQ, per germline. This chain's CDR3 is CASSLLGHNSPLHF. The CDR3 bases are TGCGCCAGCAGCTTACTGGGGCATAATTCACCCCTCCACTTT.

The rearrangement joins TRBV15 to TRBJ2-3; 7 bases map to TRBD2. Germline lookup yields CDR1 LNHNV and CDR2 YYDKDF (reference sequence). This CDR3 spans 18 amino acids. V trimming: 1 base; J trimming: 0 bases; junction bases outside the gene matches: 10. CDR3 sequence: CATSRGVPREGSTDTQYF. The CDR3 DNA is TGTGCCACCAGCAGAGGGGTTCCGAGGGAGGGGAGCACAGATACGCAGTATTTT.

The chain carries TRBV3-1 (or the pseudogene TRBV3-2) and TRBJ1-2; D unclear. Trimming removed 0 bases from V and 6 bases from J, with 14 bases in between. The CDR3 is made up of 15 amino acids. Germline loops: CDR1 LGHDT, CDR2 YNNKEL (reference sequence). The CDR3 is CASSQDLSRLHGYTF. The CDR3 bases are TGTGCCAGCAGCCAAGATCTTTCCAGACTTCATGGCTACACCTTC.

The chain links TRBV9 to TRBJ1-2, with no clear D. Trimming removed 1 base at V and 5 bases at J, with 12 bases between. CDR3 length equals 14 residues. The V gene's germline CDR1 is SGDLS and CDR2 YYNGEE. CDR3 DNA sequence: TGTGCCAGCAGCGTAAACGCCGTGGGATATGGCTACACCTTC. Translation: CASSVNAVGYGYTF.

The CDR3 coding sequence is TGTGCCAGCAGTAACAGGGGGGATCAGAACTATGGCTACACCTTC. It encodes CASSNRGDQNYGYTF. The rearrangement joins TRBV27 to TRBJ1-2, with 8 bases identical to TRBD1. This CDR3 has 15 amino acids. CDR1 and CDR2 (germline): MNHEY, SMNVEV (reference sequence). With V trimmed by 5 bases and J by 2 bases, 7 bases remained unmatched.